The T cell receptor beta chain under discussion was sequenced for a study of vaccination effects on CD4 cells after COVID-19. Regarding the study as a whole: There were few convalescent patients in the study and no early post-infection timepoints.

Notes on this clone: Its antigen is not known.

Germline trimming cut 6 bases from V and 2 bases from J; bases unmatched to any gene: 7. The CDR3 totals 14 residues. Germline lookup yields CDR1 MDHEN and CDR2 SYDVKM. TCRdb's copy holds only in-frame clones and misses some; the assay was immunoSEQ multiplex PCR. The sample has approximately 83,000 clones, 60% to 85% seen once. Sequencing was preceded by expansion of antigen-specific CD4+ T cells with viral peptide pools in the ViraFEST assay. Scientists isolated CD4+ T cells after an approximately ten-day culture period ended. Participants were vaccinated with two doses of either the BNT162b2 or mRNA-1273 vaccine. Half-medium changes using IL-2 medium occurred on days 3 and 7.

This TCR was sampled from a human donor who received a COVID-19 vaccine. The chain recombines TRBV28 with TRBJ2-7, with 7 nucleotides matching TRBD1. The source material was CD4+ T cells from PBMCs cultured with HCoV-OC43 spike peptides, sampled after COVID-19 vaccination. Subset given: HCoV-OC43 spike overlapping peptide pool stimulation. CDR3 DNA sequence: TGTGCCAGCAGGTACTCCGGGACAGCCTACGAGCAGTACGTC. Its protein product is CASRYSGTAYEQYV.